This T cell receptor beta chain was identified during a study of blood T cell repertoires in COVID-19. Unmatched junction bases numbered 4, after V lost 0 bases and J lost 7 bases. CDR3 length: 16 residues. The germline CDR1 and CDR2 sequences are ENHRY and SYGVKD. Measured with immunoSEQ multiplex PCR; TCRdb has only the in-frame clones, and not every one. The data contain some 200,000 clones, roughly 86% of them singletons. Sample: peripheral blood. The V call is TRBV10-3, the J call TRBJ1-6, with 9 bases fitting TRBD1. This sequence was found in a woman aged 45-65 years with active or convalescent COVID-19. The CDR3 loop is CAISESRQGGNSPLHF. CDR3 nucleotides: TGTGCCATCAGTGAGTCCCGACAGGGGGGCAATTCACCCCTCCACTTT.